The entry that follows covers one T cell receptor beta chain sequence. CDR3 size: 12 residues. Germline values: CDR1 MNHEY, CDR2 SVGAGI. V lost 7 bases to trimming and J lost 4 bases, with 10 bases between them. Some clones are missing from TCRdb's copy, which holds only in-frame ones; the method was immunoSEQ multiplex PCR. Of about half a million clones listed, 75% to 90% are singletons. This entry comes from a study of blood T cell repertoires in COVID-19. The receptor comes from a human donor in a cohort sampled during active COVID-19. What was sequenced was peripheral blood. The V and J genes are TRBV6-5 and TRBJ1-2, with a tentative D call TRBD1 (6 bases). CDR3 in amino acids: CASTDRIYGYTF. The CDR3 nucleotides read TGTGCCAGCACAGACAGGATCTATGGCTACACCTTC.